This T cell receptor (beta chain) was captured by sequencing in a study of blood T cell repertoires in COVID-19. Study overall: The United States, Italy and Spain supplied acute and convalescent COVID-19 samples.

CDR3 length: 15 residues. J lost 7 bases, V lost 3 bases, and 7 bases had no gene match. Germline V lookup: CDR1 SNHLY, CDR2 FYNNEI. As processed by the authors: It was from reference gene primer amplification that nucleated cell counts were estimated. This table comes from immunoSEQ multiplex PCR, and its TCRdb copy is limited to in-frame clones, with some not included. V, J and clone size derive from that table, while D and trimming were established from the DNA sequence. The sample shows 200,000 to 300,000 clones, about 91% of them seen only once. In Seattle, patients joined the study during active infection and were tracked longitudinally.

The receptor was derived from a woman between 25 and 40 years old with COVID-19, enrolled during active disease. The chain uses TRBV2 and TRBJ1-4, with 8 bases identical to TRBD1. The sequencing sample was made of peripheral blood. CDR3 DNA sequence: TGTGCCAGCAGTGAGCGGCAGGGGGCCGGTGAAAAACTGTTTTTT. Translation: CASSERQGAGEKLFF.